This entry lists 6 T cell receptor beta chains sequenced from one sample in a study of PD-L1 blockade in urothelial cancer. Documented time point: peripheral blood 6 weeks after treatment start. Profiling relied on immunoSEQ multiplex PCR, and the TCRdb table lists in-frame clones only, not all of them. Of about 76,000 clones listed, approximately 90% are singletons. The material was PBMCs, obtained around atezolizumab (anti-PD-L1) treatment. These TCRs come from a woman of 80 years or more with urothelial cancer.

The V call is TRBV25-1, the J call TRBJ2-4, with D maybe TRBD2 (6 bases). CDR1 is MGHDK, CDR2 SYGVNS, per germline. Trimming took off 6 bases at V and 5 bases at J, with 17 bases between the two ends. The CDR3 extends over 15 amino acids. DNA of the CDR3: TGTGCCAGCAGCGAAAGGGGAGGAAGAGAAAACATTCAGTACTTC. Protein sequence: CASSERGGRENIQYF.

The chain uses TRBV9 and TRBJ2-7; D is perhaps TRBD2 (6 bases). The CDR3 covers 15 residues. The V and J ends lost 4 bases and 3 bases respectively, with 17 bases between them. CDR1 is SGDLS and CDR2 is YYNGEE in the germline V gene. CDR3 protein: CASSPSSGRIYEQYF. The CDR3 DNA reads as TGTGCCAGCAGCCCCTCTTCCGGGAGAATCTACGAGCAGTACTTC.

The V gene is TRBV5-1, the J gene TRBJ2-7, with D possibly being TRBD2 (6 bases). The CDR3 is 12 residues long. Germline V gene data show CDR1 as SGHRS and CDR2 as YFSETQ. V was clipped by 4 bases and J by 3 bases, with 8 bases between them. CDR3: CASSPGVYEQYF. The DNA for the CDR3 is TGCGCCAGCAGCCCGGGAGTCTACGAGCAGTACTTC.

The chain combines TRBV19 with TRBJ1-5, with unresolved D. Trimming cost V 3 bases and J 4 bases, with 13 bases left between them. The CDR3 runs 15 residues. Looked up from germline, CDR1 is LNHDA and CDR2 is SQIVND (reference sequence). The CDR3 DNA sequence: TGTGCCAGTAGTATTGAACCGATCGGGAATCAGCCCCAGCATTTT. It encodes CASSIEPIGNQPQHF.

The chain couples TRBV9 to TRBJ2-3, with D perhaps matching TRBD2 (6 bases). CDR3 length: 15 amino acids. In germline, CDR1 is SGDLS, CDR2 YYNGEE. Trimming took off 3 bases at V and 1 base at J, with 12 bases between the two ends. Here the CDR3 DNA reads TGTGCCAGCAGCGATGGGGGGAGAGGCACAGATACGCAGTATTTT. It translates to CASSDGGRGTDTQYF.

This chain uses TRBV7-9 with TRBJ2-7; TRBD2 aligns across 7 bases. Germline loops: CDR1 SEHNR, CDR2 FQNEAQ (reference sequence). This CDR3 has 15 amino acids. V lost 1 base, J lost 0 bases, and 3 bases stayed unmatched. CDR3 sequence (DNA): TGTGCCAGCAGCTTAGTTGCTAGCGGCTCCTACGAGCAGTACTTC. Encoded protein: CASSLVASGSYEQYF.